The 14 T cell receptor beta chains in this list originate from one sample, sequenced in a study of blood T cell repertoires in COVID-19. The table came from immunoSEQ multiplex PCR; TCRdb's copy has only in-frame clones and leaves some out. Of over 200,000 clones listed, approximately 80% are singletons. The sample was PBMCs or T cells enriched from blood (not recorded which). These receptors came from a man aged 35-49 years who had recovered from COVID-19.

This chain links TRBV11-2 with TRBJ2-2; TRBD2 matches at 7 bases. This CDR3 has 15 residues. The V and J ends lost 4 bases and 0 bases, in that order; junction bases with no gene match: 2. Germline V CDR1 and CDR2: SGHAT, FQNNGV. The CDR3 DNA sequence: TGTGCCAGCAGCTCTAGCGGAGCGAACACCGGGGAGCTGTTTTTT. Its translation: CASSSSGANTGELFF.

J is TRBJ1-2 and V is TRBV7-8; 9 bases agree with TRBD1. The CDR3 is 12 amino acids. Germline V CDR1 and CDR2: SGHVS, FQNEAQ. The junction had 3 bases not matched to a gene; V was cut back by 8 bases and J by 5 bases. The CDR3 sequence: CASLGQGYGYTF. The CDR3 coding sequence is TGTGCCAGCCTGGGACAGGGATATGGCTACACCTTC. The full variable domain, in which reference TRBV7-8 and TRBJ1-2 provide the parts outside the CDR3, is GAGVSQSPRYKVAKRGQDVALRCDPISGHVSLFWYQQALGQGPEFLTYFQNEAQLDKSGLPSDRFFAERPEGSVSTLKIQRTQQEDSAVYLCASLGQGYGYTFGSGTRLTVV.

This clone turned up a few times. The same CDR3 is also encoded by other DNA sequences in this sample. The gene calls are TRBV6-5 and TRBJ1-1; D gene ambiguous. The V and J ends lost 7 bases and 1 base respectively, with 7 bases between them. Germline CDR1 MNHEY, CDR2 SVGAGI. The CDR3 length is 12 residues. Here the CDR3 DNA reads TGTGCCAGCAAGGAGGGGAACACTGAAGCTTTCTTT. The encoded protein is CASKEGNTEAFF.

The V and J genes are TRBV2 and TRBJ2-5; tentative D call: TRBD2 (6 bases). V lost 6 bases to trimming and J lost 5 bases, with 25 bases between them. CDR1 and CDR2 from the germline V gene are SNHLY and FYNNEI. The CDR3 loop spans 17 amino acids. CDR3 nucleotides: TGTGCCAGCAGCAGAAGCGGCGTTACAAAAGGGAGGGAGACCCAGTACTTC. Translation: CASSRSGVTKGRETQYF.

This sequence joins TRBV3-1 (or the pseudogene TRBV3-2) and TRBJ2-2, with TRBD1 identical over 9 bases. The CDR3 has 18 amino acids. The ends lost 4 bases at V and 6 bases at J; junction bases unmatched: 15. Germline lookup yields CDR1 LGHDT and CDR2 YNNKEL (reference sequence). The CDR3 DNA is TGTGCCAGCAGCCCTACAGGGGGCGGGGGAACCATCCCCGGGGAGCTGTTTTTT. The encoded protein is CASSPTGGGGTIPGELFF.

The CDR3 is CASSPRQGAIETQYF. For the CDR3, the DNA is TGTGCCAGCAGCCCGAGACAGGGGGCGATAGAGACCCAGTACTTC. V usage is TRBV7-3 and J usage is TRBJ2-5; 10 positions match TRBD1. CDR3 length: 15 residues. J gave up 4 bases and V 5 bases, and 7 bases lay outside the gene matches. CDR1 is SGHTA, CDR2 FQGTGA, per germline.

The V and J genes are TRBV5-1 and TRBJ1-2; D ambiguous. Between the trimmed V and J ends, which lost 2 bases and 0 bases, there was a span of 8 bases. Germline V gene sequence: CDR1 SGHRS, CDR2 YFSETQ. CDR3 size: 14 residues. CDR3 coding DNA: TGCGCCAGCAGCTTCGGCGGATCTAACTATGGCTACACCTTC. This codes for CASSFGGSNYGYTF.

V gene TRBV6-5 combines with J gene TRBJ2-3; perhaps TRBD1 as D (5 bases). This CDR3 spans 13 amino acids. Trimming pared 6 bases from V and 6 bases from J, leaving 13 bases between. Germline V lookup: CDR1 MNHEY, CDR2 SVGAGI. CDR3 sequence reads: CASSPGLSDTQYF. In nucleotides, the CDR3 is TGTGCCAGCAGCCCAGGGTTGTCGGATACGCAGTATTTT.

The chain has TRBV23-1 and TRBJ1-2; D is unclear. TRBV23-1 is identified as an open reading frame with a role that is uncertain. V dropped 1 base and J dropped 5 bases, with 17 bases sitting between them. The CDR3 is 16 residues long. DNA for the CDR3: TGCGCCAGCAGTCAATTAGAGCGGGGATCTTTGTATGGCTACACCTTC. Amino acids: CASSQLERGSLYGYTF.

The chain recombines TRBV24-1 with TRBJ2-2, with TRBD2 matching 8 bases. In germline, CDR1 is KGHDR, CDR2 SFDVKD. Unmatched junction bases numbered 13, after V lost 7 bases and J lost 4 bases. This CDR3 has 17 amino acids. This CDR3 is CATSDPSGLLGTGELFF. CDR3 DNA sequence: TGTGCCACCAGCGATCCTAGCGGGTTGTTAGGCACCGGGGAGCTGTTTTTT.

V is TRBV3-1 (or the pseudogene TRBV3-2) and J is TRBJ1-2, with D tentatively TRBD1 (6 bases). The CDR3 is made up of 19 amino acids. Trimming cost V 0 bases and J 4 bases, with 24 bases left between them. Germline lookup yields CDR1 LGHDT and CDR2 YNNKEL (reference sequence). The CDR3 sequence is CASSQEGGGRTARFYGYTF. In nucleotides, the CDR3 is TGTGCCAGCAGCCAAGAAGGGGGGGGGAGGACAGCTAGGTTCTATGGCTACACCTTC.

This chain connects TRBV6-5 to TRBJ2-1; TRBD2 agrees at 10 bases. Germline lookup yields CDR1 MNHEY and CDR2 SVGAGI. J lost 4 bases, V lost 4 bases, and 1 base had no gene match. The CDR3 totals 14 residues. The CDR3 loop is CASSSSGGYNEQFF. DNA of the CDR3: TGTGCCAGCAGTTCTAGCGGGGGTTACAATGAGCAGTTCTTC.

This chain links TRBV7-2 with TRBJ1-1; maybe TRBD1 (5 bases). V was shortened by 2 bases and J by 6 bases, with 13 bases between the two germline ends. This CDR3 region has 14 residues. The germline V gene encodes CDR1 SGHTA and CDR2 FQGNSA. The CDR3 sequence: CASSLRGGVAEAFF. The CDR3, as DNA: TGTGCCAGCAGCTTAAGGGGAGGGGTGGCTGAAGCTTTCTTT.

CDR3: CASSLWEQGANGYTF. Here the CDR3 DNA reads TGTGCCAGCAGCTTGTGGGAACAGGGGGCGAATGGCTACACCTTC. The chain employs TRBV5-6 and TRBJ1-2, with 9 positions matching TRBD1. V shed 1 base, J shed 6 bases, and the junction held 7 bases outside the gene matches. Germline V CDR1 and CDR2: SGHDT, YYEEEE. The CDR3 has 15 amino acids.